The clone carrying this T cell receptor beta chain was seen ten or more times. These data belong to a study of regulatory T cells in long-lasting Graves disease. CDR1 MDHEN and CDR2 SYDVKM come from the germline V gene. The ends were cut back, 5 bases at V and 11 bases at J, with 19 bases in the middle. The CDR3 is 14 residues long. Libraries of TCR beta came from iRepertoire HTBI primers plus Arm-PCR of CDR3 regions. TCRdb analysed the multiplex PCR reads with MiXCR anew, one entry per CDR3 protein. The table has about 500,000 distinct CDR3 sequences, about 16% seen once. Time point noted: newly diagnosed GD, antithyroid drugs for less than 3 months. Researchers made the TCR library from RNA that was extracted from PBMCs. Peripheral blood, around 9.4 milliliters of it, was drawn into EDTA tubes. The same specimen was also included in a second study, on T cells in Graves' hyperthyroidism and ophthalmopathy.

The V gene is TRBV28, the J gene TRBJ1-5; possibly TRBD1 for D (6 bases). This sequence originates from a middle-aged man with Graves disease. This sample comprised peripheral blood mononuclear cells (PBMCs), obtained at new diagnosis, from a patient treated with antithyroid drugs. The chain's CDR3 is CASSPQGGDRSQHF. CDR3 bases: TGTGCCAGCAGTCCACAGGGTGGGGATCGGTCCCAGCATTTT.